This passage covers 10 T cell receptor beta chains from one sample sequenced in a study of blood T cell repertoires in COVID-19. Clones were read by immunoSEQ multiplex PCR, and TCRdb kept only the in-frame ones, dropping some. The table includes under 200,000 clones, around three quarters detected once. Sequenced input: peripheral blood. The receptors derive from a man between 65 and 80 years old with active or convalescent COVID-19.

This clone was picked up a small number of times. The V call is TRBV6-5, the J call TRBJ1-2, with a tentative D call TRBD1 (5 bases). The CDR3 consists of 13 residues. Germline values: CDR1 MNHEY, CDR2 SVGAGI. Trimming pared 6 bases from V and 4 bases from J, leaving 12 bases between. In DNA, the CDR3 is TGTGCCAGCAGAGTATCAGACAGCTATGGCTACACCTTC. Translated, it gives CASRVSDSYGYTF.

This clone was seen a few times. The rearrangement links TRBV30 to TRBJ1-5; D is unresolved. Deletions cut 2 bases from V and 8 bases from J, with 16 bases between. The CDR3 length is 14 residues. Germline assignment: CDR1 GTSNPN and CDR2 SVGIG (reference sequence). In DNA form, the CDR3 reads TGTGCCTGGAGTCCCACTTCCGCGGGAGAGCCCCAGCATTTT. As protein: CAWSPTSAGEPQHF. Looking up the rest from reference TRBV30 and TRBJ1-5 gives the full variable domain: SQTIHQWPATLVQPVGSPLSLECTVEGTSNPNLYWYRQAAGRGLQLLFYSVGIGQISSEVPQNLSASRPQDRQFILSSKKLLLSDSGFYLCAWSPTSAGEPQHFGDGTRLSIL.

This sequence joins TRBV29-1 and TRBJ1-1; D might be TRBD1 (5 bases). CDR1 SQVTM and CDR2 ANQGSEA come from the germline V gene. The germline V and J ends were trimmed by 4 bases and 1 base, with 10 bases remaining between them. This CDR3 comprises 13 residues. The CDR3, as DNA: TGCAGCGTTGTACGGCAGGGGAACACTGAAGCTTTCTTT. Residues: CSVVRQGNTEAFF.

The V and J genes are TRBV7-9 and TRBJ1-1; 10 bases align to TRBD1. With V trimmed by 0 bases and J by 11 bases, 9 bases remained unmatched. The CDR3 is 15 residues long. In germline, CDR1 is SEHNR, CDR2 FQNEAQ (reference sequence). CDR3 bases: TGTGCCAGCAGCTTAGCCGGGACAGGGGTGTTTGACGCTTTCTTT. This encodes CASSLAGTGVFDAFF.

This clone was found a few times. The V and J genes are TRBV9 and TRBJ2-1; the match to TRBD1 covers 8 bases. V trimming: 1 base; J trimming: 8 bases; junction bases outside the gene matches: 11. This CDR3 has 16 amino acids. Germline CDR1 reads SGDLS; CDR2 reads YYNGEE. CDR3 residues: CASSVPRTDRADEQFF. In nucleotides, the CDR3 is TGTGCCAGCAGCGTACCCAGGACGGACAGGGCCGATGAGCAGTTCTTC.

A few counts support this clone. The chain is built from TRBV2 and TRBJ2-3; D not resolved. CDR3 size: 13 residues. Trimming pared 6 bases from V and 3 bases from J, leaving 10 bases between. Germline CDR1 is SNHLY and CDR2 is FYNNEI. CDR3 coding DNA: TGTGCCAGCAGCAAACAGTTTACAGATACGCAGTATTTT. As protein: CASSKQFTDTQYF.

This clone was detected a few times. CDR3 sequence: CASSPRNQPQHF. CDR3 bases: TGTGCCAGTAGTCCCCGGAATCAGCCCCAGCATTTT. The chain couples TRBV19 to TRBJ1-5, with D unclear. Germline CDR1 LNHDA, CDR2 SQIVND (reference sequence). The length of the CDR3 is 12 residues. V lost 5 bases and J lost 4, with 6 bases in between.

V usage is TRBV7-9 and J usage is TRBJ2-3; 12 nucleotides agree with TRBD2. Germline CDR1 reads SEHNR; CDR2 reads FQNEAQ (reference sequence). The CDR3 is 18 amino acids. The trim removed 0 bases at V and 4 bases at J, leaving 8 bases unmatched. DNA of the CDR3: TGTGCCAGCAGCTTAGCTCTCGGACTAGCGGGAAGATCAGATACGCAGTATTTT. Translated: CASSLALGLAGRSDTQYF. The complete variable domain, with remaining parts taken from reference TRBV7-9 and TRBJ2-3, reads DTGVSQNPRHKITKRGQNVTFRCDPISEHNRLYWYRQTLGQGPEFLTYFQNEAQLEKSRLLSDRFSAERPKGSFSTLEIQRTEQGDSAMYLCASSLALGLAGRSDTQYFGPGTRLTVL.

The V gene is TRBV12-5, the J gene TRBJ1-2; TRBD1 is a possible D gene (5 bases). CDR3 length: 11 amino acids. V gave up 8 bases and J gave up 7 bases, with 11 bases separating them. In germline, CDR1 is LGHNT, CDR2 FRNRAP. This CDR3 is CASSLQGGYTF. DNA of the CDR3: TGTGCTAGTTCCCTCCAGGGTGGCTACACCTTC.

The CDR3 reads CASSRRGQGETGYTF. For the CDR3, the DNA is TGTGCCAGTAGTAGGAGAGGGCAGGGGGAAACTGGCTACACCTTC. V is TRBV19 and J is TRBJ1-2, with TRBD1 matching 7 bases. Germline-derived CDR1 and CDR2 are LNHDA and SQIVND (reference sequence). With V trimmed by 4 bases and J by 7 bases, 12 bases remained unmatched. The CDR3 runs to 15 residues.